This TCR beta chain stems from a study of cytomegalovirus exposure and HLA in healthy donors. General study results and limits: Reports credit the classifier with highly specific, highly sensitive diagnosis of cytomegalovirus status.

The CDR3 runs to 16 residues. Germline CDR1 SGHRS, CDR2 YFSETQ. V trimming: 3 bases; J trimming: 5 bases; junction bases outside the gene matches: 9. A multiplex PCR was run with 60 Vbeta primers and 13 Jbeta primers. Original handling: The authors later counted about 80 million unique TCR beta chains, roughly 10 million of them shared. Data came from immunoSEQ multiplex PCR; TCRdb stores just in-frame clones and leaves some out. V and J calls and clone size are given by that table; D and trimming were obtained from the DNA. The data show about 98,000 clones, with more than 60% seen just once and roughly 17% held by the top ten. With respect to this clone: Its antigen is undetermined.

These donors counted as nominally healthy when sampled, but unrecorded immune exposures were likely. This chain links TRBV5-1 with TRBJ2-3, with 10 bases lining up with TRBD2. The sequence was collected from a man between 60 and 75 years old in good health and CMV-seropositive. The specimen sequenced was PBMCs. The CDR3 protein is CASSWNLAGGGDTQYF. The CDR3 DNA reads TGCGCCAGCAGCTGGAATTTAGCGGGGGGCGGAGATACGCAGTATTTT.